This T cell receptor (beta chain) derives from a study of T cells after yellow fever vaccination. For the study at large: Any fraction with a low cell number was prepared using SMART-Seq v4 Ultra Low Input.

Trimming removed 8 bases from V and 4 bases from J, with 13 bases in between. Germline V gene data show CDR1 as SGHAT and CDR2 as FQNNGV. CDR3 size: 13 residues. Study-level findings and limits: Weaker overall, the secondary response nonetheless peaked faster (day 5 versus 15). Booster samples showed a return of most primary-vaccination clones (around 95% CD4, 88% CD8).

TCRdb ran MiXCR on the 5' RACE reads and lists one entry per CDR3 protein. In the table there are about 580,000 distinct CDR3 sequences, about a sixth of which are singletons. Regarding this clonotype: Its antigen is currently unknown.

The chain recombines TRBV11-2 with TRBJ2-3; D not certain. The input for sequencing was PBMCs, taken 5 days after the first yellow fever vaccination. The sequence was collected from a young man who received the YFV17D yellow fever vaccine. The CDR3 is CASSVVAADTQYF. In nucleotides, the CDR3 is TGTGCCAGCTCCGTGGTGGCCGCAGATACGCAGTATTTT.